One sample yielded the 25 T cell receptor beta chains listed below, sequenced in a study of CD8 T cells in ankylosing spondylitis. MiXCR was run by TCRdb on the 5' RACE reads, yielding one entry per CDR3 protein. The table has under 300,000 distinct CDR3 sequences, roughly 8.6% seen once. The sequencing sample was made of blood, either unsorted or a sorted T cell fraction (not recorded which). The receptor set was obtained from a male donor with ankylosing spondylitis or in good health (not recorded which).

This clonotype turned up a few times. The chain has TRBV18 and TRBJ2-6; a possible D gene is TRBD1 (5 bases). The CDR3 contains 16 residues. The V end was cut by 2 bases, the J end by 2 bases, with 10 bases between. CDR1 KGHSH and CDR2 LQKENI come from the germline V gene. As DNA, the CDR3 is TGTGCCAGCTCACCATTACAGGAAACTGGGGCCAACGTCCTGACTTTC. Protein sequence: CASSPLQETGANVLTF.

The chain combines TRBV7-2 with TRBJ2-3; 10 bases match TRBD2. V lost 3 bases, J lost 6 bases, and 3 bases stayed unmatched. This CDR3 has 14 amino acids. Germline V lookup: CDR1 SGHTA, CDR2 FQGNSA. The CDR3, as DNA: TGTGCCAGCAGCTTGAGCGGGGGGGTGGATACGCAGTATTTT. Translated, it gives CASSLSGGVDTQYF.

This clonotype has a count of ten or more. V usage is TRBV25-1 and J usage is TRBJ1-6, with D tentatively TRBD1 (5 bases). Germline values: CDR1 MGHDK, CDR2 SYGVNS. The CDR3 covers 13 residues. Trimming shortened V by 5 bases and J by 8 bases, and 10 bases separated the two germline ends. The CDR3 here is CASSSQGYSPLHF. CDR3 nucleotide sequence: TGTGCCAGCAGTAGCCAGGGATATTCACCCCTCCACTTT.

In this sample, this clonotype turned up many times. The chain carries TRBV7-2 and TRBJ2-5; D is perhaps TRBD1 (6 bases). Germline values: CDR1 SGHTA, CDR2 FQGNSA. The germline V and J ends were trimmed by 5 bases and 2 bases, with 15 bases remaining between them. The CDR3 runs to 15 residues. The CDR3 is CASSTPGTNQETQYF. The DNA of the CDR3 is TGTGCCAGCAGCACTCCGGGGACAAATCAAGAGACCCAGTACTTC.

Only a few counts were recorded for this clonotype. This chain uses TRBV18 with TRBJ1-2, with D perhaps matching TRBD1 (5 bases). Germline V gene lookup returns CDR1 KGHSH and CDR2 LQKENI. V was shortened by 3 bases and J by 2 bases, with 16 bases between the two germline ends. This CDR3 contains 16 residues. The CDR3 here is CASSPAAGTPNYGYTF. The CDR3 DNA reads TGTGCCAGCTCACCGGCAGCGGGGACCCCGAACTATGGCTACACCTTC.

This clonotype occurred many times. The V gene is TRBV4-3, the J gene TRBJ1-3, with D uncertain. There are 15 residues in the CDR3. The germline gives CDR1 LGHNA, CDR2 YSLEER. Trimming left V 0 bases short and J 4 bases short, with 10 bases between. CDR3 nucleotide sequence: TGCGCCAGCAGCCAAGATTGGGCGGGAGGAAACACCATATATTTT. Its protein product is CASSQDWAGGNTIYF.

This clonotype was seen repeatedly, ten times or more. This chain connects TRBV5-1 to TRBJ2-2; 9 nucleotides match TRBD1. The CDR3 is 16 amino acids. After removal of 4 bases from V and 7 bases from J, the junction contained 11 bases not matched to a gene. CDR1 SGHRS and CDR2 YFSETQ come from the germline V gene. The CDR3 bases are TGCGCCAGCAGCCCCGAGGACAGGGGCAGTGGCGGGGAGCTGTTTTTT. As protein: CASSPEDRGSGGELFF. The entire variable domain, with the rest obtained from reference TRBV5-1 and TRBJ2-2, is as follows: KAGVTQTPRYLIKTRGQQVTLSCSPISGHRSVSWYQQTPGQGLQFLFEYFSETQRNKGNFPGRFSGRQFSNSRSEMNVSTLELGDSALYLCASSPEDRGSGGELFFGEGSRLTVL.

The chain combines TRBV6-2 or TRBV6-3 with TRBJ1-2; TRBD1 is a possible D gene (6 bases). This CDR3 has 21 residues. Germline V gene lookup returns CDR1 MNHEY and CDR2 SVGEGT. CDR3 amino acids: CVALCLLWTATWGGPTIGYTF. CDR3 sequence (DNA): TGTGTGGCCCTTTGTCTCCTGTGGACAGCCACATGGGGAGGGCCAACCATTGGCTACACCTTC.

The chain is built from TRBV9 and TRBJ2-7, with D hard to call. CDR3 length equals 12 residues. CDR1 and CDR2 (germline): SGDLS, YYNGEE. V lost 3 bases, J lost 5 bases, and 9 bases lay in between. CDR3 in amino acids: CASSGVLNEQYF. The CDR3 DNA reads as TGTGCCAGCAGCGGGGTCCTGAACGAGCAGTACTTC. The variable domain in full, completed from reference TRBV9 and TRBJ2-7, reads DSGVTQTPKHLITATGQRVTLRCSPRSGDLSVYWYQQSLDQGLQFLIQYYNGEERAKGNILERFSAQQFPDLHSELNLSSLELGDSALYFCASSGVLNEQYFGPGTRLTVT.

This clonotype appeared many times. The chain combines TRBV6-1 with TRBJ1-2; D is perhaps TRBD1 (5 bases). The germline gives CDR1 MNHNS, CDR2 SASEGT. CDR3 length: 13 residues. V lost 0 bases and J lost 4, with 6 bases in between. The CDR3 region has the DNA TGTGCCAGCAGTGAAGCGGGACCCTATGGCTACACCTTC. It codes for CASSEAGPYGYTF.

This chain connects TRBV7-2 to TRBJ1-3; the match to TRBD1 covers 7 bases. Germline lookup yields CDR1 SGHTA and CDR2 FQGNSA. The CDR3 runs to 16 residues. Germline trimming cut 1 base from V and 0 bases from J; bases unmatched to any gene: 3. The CDR3 reads CASSLVQGLSGNTIYF. CDR3 coding DNA: TGTGCCAGCAGCTTAGTACAGGGGCTCTCTGGAAACACCATATATTTT. Combining the CDR3 with reference TRBV7-2 and TRBJ1-3 gives the whole variable domain GAGVSQSPSNKVTEKGKDVELRCDPISGHTALYWYRQSLGQGLEFLIYFQGNSAPDKSGLPSDRFSAERTGGSVSTLTIQRTQQEDSAVYLCASSLVQGLSGNTIYFGEGSWLTVV.

This clonotype was seen at least ten times. The rearrangement links TRBV7-9 to TRBJ2-3, with unresolved D. From germline, CDR1 is SEHNR and CDR2 FQNEAQ (reference sequence). CDR3 size: 13 residues. With 0 bases removed from V and 7 bases from J, the gap between germline ends came to 8 bases. CDR3: CASSLAGWNTQYF. DNA of the CDR3: TGTGCCAGCAGCTTAGCAGGTTGGAATACGCAGTATTTT.

This clonotype was found many times. V usage is TRBV20-1 and J usage is TRBJ1-5; D remains unclear. This CDR3 comprises 12 residues. Germline loops: CDR1 DFQATT, CDR2 SNEGSKA (reference sequence). Between the trimmed V and J ends, which lost 6 bases and 2 bases, there was a span of 8 bases. This chain's CDR3 is CSAPSGNQPQHF. CDR3 nucleotides: TGCAGTGCCCCGTCCGGCAATCAGCCCCAGCATTTT.

This clonotype turned up a few times. The J gene is TRBJ2-7, the V gene TRBV15, with 7 bases aligning to TRBD2. V was pared by 0 bases and J by 2 bases, with 7 bases of the junction left unmatched. Germline loops: CDR1 LNHNV, CDR2 YYDKDF (reference sequence). The CDR3 totals 16 residues. CDR3 in DNA: TGTGCCACCAGCAGAGATCGGGCTAGCGGAACCTACGAGCAGTACTTC. Its translation is CATSRDRASGTYEQYF.

This clonotype has ten or more counts. The chain uses TRBV5-1 and TRBJ1-4, with 8 bases fitting TRBD1. Germline V gene data show CDR1 as SGHRS and CDR2 as YFSETQ. The CDR3 runs to 19 residues. V lost 1 base, J lost 0 bases, and 11 bases stayed unmatched. The CDR3 reads CASSLRPSGQEATNEKLFF. Written as DNA, the CDR3 is TGCGCCAGCAGCTTGCGCCCCTCGGGACAGGAAGCAACTAATGAAAAACTGTTTTTT.

This clonotype was recorded at least ten times. The chain has TRBV4-2 and TRBJ2-6; D remains ambiguous. The ends were cut back, 0 bases at V and 1 base at J, with 1 base in the middle. The germline CDR1 and CDR2 sequences are LGHNA and YNFKEQ. The CDR3 has 14 residues. The DNA for the CDR3 is TGTGCCAGCAGCCAAGATTCTGGGGCCAACGTCCTGACTTTC. It specifies CASSQDSGANVLTF.

This clonotype was seen ten or more times. The CDR3 nucleotides are TGCGCCAGCAGCTTGAATCGGGGGGCGATTTCAGATACGCAGTATTTT. Translation gives CASSLNRGAISDTQYF. The genes are TRBV5-1 and TRBJ2-3; tentative D call: TRBD2 (7 bases). The CDR3 has 16 amino acids. Trimming stripped 1 base from V and 4 bases from J, with 16 bases between. CDR1 is SGHRS, CDR2 YFSETQ, per germline.

This clonotype was observed at least ten times. Germline and junction disagree at one end, which may indicate a read error. This CDR3 is CASSKDGGGISYEQYF. CDR3 coding DNA: TGTGCCAGCAGCAAAGACGGGGGCGGAATCTCCTACGAGCAGTACTTC. J is TRBJ2-7 and V is TRBV4-2; TRBD1 or TRBD2 may be the D gene (6 bases each). The length of the CDR3 is 16 residues. CDR1 is LGHNA and CDR2 is YNFKEQ in the germline V gene.

The V and J genes are TRBV4-3 and TRBJ2-1; weak D call: TRBD1 (5 bases). V dropped 0 bases and J dropped 2 bases, with 8 bases sitting between them. Germline lookup yields CDR1 LGHNA and CDR2 YSLEER. The CDR3 is 15 amino acids. CDR3 sequence: CASSQDTGPYNEQFF. In DNA, the CDR3 is TGCGCCAGCAGCCAAGATACAGGACCCTACAATGAGCAGTTCTTC.

At least ten counts were recorded for this clonotype. The chain couples TRBV12-5 to TRBJ2-2; D gene uncertain. Trimming cost V 7 bases and J 6 bases, with 9 bases left between them. There are 12 residues in the CDR3. The V gene's germline CDR1 is LGHNT and CDR2 FRNRAP. Here the CDR3 reads CASALPPGELFF. DNA of the CDR3: TGTGCTAGTGCCCTTCCCCCCGGGGAGCTGTTTTTT.

The table lists this clonotype with many counts. The chain has TRBV10-3 and TRBJ1-1; D gene unclear. The CDR3 consists of 11 residues. Germline V gene sequence: CDR1 ENHRY, CDR2 SYGVKD. V gave up 10 bases and J gave up 0 bases, with 6 bases separating them. The CDR3 sequence is CATKVNTEAFF. In nucleotides, the CDR3 is TGTGCCACCAAGGTGAACACTGAAGCTTTCTTT.

At least ten counts were recorded for this clonotype. This sequence joins TRBV6-1 and TRBJ2-7; D uncertain. The CDR3 is 13 residues long. The V gene's germline CDR1 is MNHNS and CDR2 SASEGT. Trimming cost V 0 bases and J 3 bases, with 6 bases left between them. DNA of the CDR3: TGTGCCAGCAGTGAAGCCGGTAACTACGAGCAGTACTTC. It translates to CASSEAGNYEQYF.

This clonotype was recorded at least ten times. CDR3: CASSLALVRGLAGPGANVLTF. CDR3 DNA: TGTGCCAGCAGTTTAGCGCTGGTAAGGGGACTAGCGGGGCCTGGGGCCAACGTCCTGACTTTC. The J gene is TRBJ2-6, the V gene TRBV12-3 or TRBV12-4, with 13 bases identical to TRBD2. The length of the CDR3 is 21 residues. After removal of 0 bases from V and 2 bases from J, the junction contained 10 bases not matched to a gene.

This clonotype came up a few times. This CDR3 is CASSPGGVDNSPLHF. CDR3 nucleotides: TGTGCCAGCAGCCCGGGGGGGGTTGATAATTCACCCCTCCACTTT. V is TRBV7-8 and J is TRBJ1-6; maybe TRBD1 (5 bases). Looked up from germline, CDR1 is SGHVS and CDR2 is FQNEAQ. CDR3 size: 15 residues. Trimming pared 5 bases from V and 5 bases from J, leaving 13 bases between.

This clonotype was picked up many times. The V gene is TRBV7-2, the J gene TRBJ2-3, with 9 bases aligning to TRBD2. The CDR3 is made up of 17 amino acids. Germline V gives CDR1 SGHTA, CDR2 FQGNSA. With V trimmed by 1 base and J by 8 bases, 13 bases remained unmatched. Written as DNA, the CDR3 is TGTGCCAGCAGCTTAGTAGCCGGACTAGCGTCGGGAGGTACGCAGTATTTT. Protein sequence: CASSLVAGLASGGTQYF.